Listed here are 11 T cell receptor gamma chains from one sample, sequenced in a study of γδ T cells in repeated Plasmodium falciparum infection. Gammadelta T cells were flow-sorted from PBMC into Vgamma9/Vdelta2+ and Vdelta2-negative populations for bulk analysis. TCRdb repeated clone calling on the multiplex PCR reads with CATT. The table records approximately 25,000 gamma-chain clones, around 3% of them present only once. Sequencing was done on a sample of gamma-delta T cells from blood. All receptors come from a pool of human donors (malaria-infected and uninfected, not separated).

At least ten counts were recorded for this clone. This sequence joins TRGV8 and TRGJ1 or TRGJ2. The CDR3 extends over 15 amino acids. The V segment lost 3 bases and the J segment 3 bases; nucleotides outside the gene matches: 11. Germline V CDR1 and CDR2: VENAVY, YDSYNSRV. The CDR3 DNA follows: TGTGCCACCTGGGATGCGGCCAAGAGTTATTATAAGAAACTCTTT. Translating it yields CATWDAAKSYYKKLF.

In this sample, this clone turned up a few times. A far larger clone is off by one base, so a read error is likely. At the DNA level, this CDR3 is encoded by other sequences in the same sample as well. The V segment is TRGV9, and no J call was made. This CDR3 comprises 15 residues. Germline V gene sequence: CDR1 GITISATS, CDR2 ISYDGTV (reference sequence). CDR3 sequence reads: CALWEVHEFDYKKLF. The CDR3 DNA reads as TGTGCCTTGTGGGAGGTGCACGAATTTGATTATAAGAAGCTCTTT.

On this clone itself: The TCRdb record carries a much larger clone's protein, which differs from this DNA's translation at residue 12; a read error is the likely cause, and the protein listed here is the DNA translation. The V and J genes are TRGV9 and TRGJ1 or TRGJ2. CDR1 GITISATS and CDR2 ISYDGTV come from the germline V gene (reference sequence). The CDR3 has 15 amino acids. DNA of the CDR3: TGTGCCTTGTGGGACCGATCTAGGGGGGATTATAGGAAACTCTTT. Translation: CALWDRSRGDYRKLF.

This clone showed up many times. The chain employs TRGV9 and TRGJ1 or TRGJ2. The CDR3 loop spans 13 amino acids. From germline, CDR1 is GITISATS and CDR2 ISYDGTV (reference sequence). Trimming removed 0 bases from V and 6 bases from J; junction bases left unmatched: 5. The CDR3: CALWEVLLYKKLF. The CDR3 DNA sequence: TGTGCCTTGTGGGAGGTGCTCCTTTATAAGAAACTCTTT.

This clone occurred many times. TCRdb lists the protein of a much larger clone for this DNA, which differs at residue 3, so this is likely a read error; the protein given here is translated from the DNA itself. The chain joins TRGV9 to TRGJP. CDR3 size: 17 residues. Per the germline V gene, CDR1 is GITISATS and CDR2 is ISYDGTV (reference sequence). CDR3 DNA: TGTGCCTCGTGGGAGGACTCGCAAGAGTTGGGCAAAAAAATCAAGGTATTT. Translating gives CASWEDSQELGKKIKVF.

Turning to this clone: A far more abundant clone sits one base away, making this likely a read error. This CDR3 is also generated by other DNA sequences in the sample. The chain employs TRGV9 and TRGJ1 or TRGJ2. Germline matching of the DNA provided the J gene here, since TCRdb leaves it blank. The CDR3 extends over 14 amino acids. The germline V gene has CDR1 GITISATS and CDR2 ISYDGTV (reference sequence). The CDR3 here is CALWEVQGYYKKLF. In nucleotides, the CDR3 is TGTGCCCTGTGGGAGGTCCAAGGTTATTATAAGAAACTCTTT.

The table lists this clone with many counts. The J gene is TRGJ1 or TRGJ2, the V gene TRGV8. As TCRdb names no J gene, one was assigned here on the basis of a DNA match to germline. This CDR3 has 15 amino acids. With V trimmed by 5 bases and J by 8 bases, 18 bases remained unmatched. The germline V gene encodes CDR1 VENAVY and CDR2 YDSYNSRV. This CDR3 reads CATWVLTHPLHKKLF. The DNA of the CDR3 is TGTGCCACCTGGGTTTTAACTCATCCTCTCCATAAGAAACTCTTT.

Ten or more counts support this clone. The protein given in TCRdb and the translation of the DNA differ at residue 4, and the sequence presented here derives from the DNA. V is TRGV4 and J is TRGJ1 or TRGJ2. The CDR3 covers 13 residues. J gave up 1 base and V 9 bases, and 9 bases lay outside the gene matches. The germline CDR1 and CDR2 sequences are EGSTGY and YDSYTSSV. The CDR3 coding sequence is TGTGCCACCAGGCCCCCAAATTATTATAAGAAACTCTTT. Translated, it gives CATRPPNYYKKLF.

As concerns this clone: Only one base separates this from a far larger clonotype, so it likely reflects a read error. The same CDR3 arises from other DNA sequences in this sample as well. The V and J genes are TRGV9 and TRGJ1 or TRGJ2. Since TCRdb gives no J gene, matching the DNA to germline was used here to assign it. From germline, CDR1 is GITISATS and CDR2 ISYDGTV (reference sequence). The CDR3 runs 14 residues. Trimming at V came to 2 bases and at J to 3 bases, leaving 7 bases not matched to a gene. The CDR3 DNA is TGTGCCTTGTGGGAGGGACCCACTTATTATAAGAAACTCTTT. It is translated as CALWEGPTYYKKLF.

This clone was seen a handful of times. The protein in TCRdb stems from a much larger clone and differs at residue 8 from this DNA's translation, likely a read error; here the protein is translated from the DNA. The chain's CDR3 is CATWEPPGFGKKLF. The CDR3 nucleotides are TGTGCCACCTGGGAACCCCCTGGCTTTGGTAAGAAACTCTTT. This chain links TRGV5 with TRGJ1 or TRGJ2. J gave up 9 bases and V 4 bases, and 15 bases lay outside the gene matches. Looked up from germline, CDR1 is VINAFY and CDR2 is YDVSNSKD. The CDR3 runs 14 residues.

On this clone itself: This may be a read error, as it is one base from a much larger clone. This chain links TRGV9 with TRGJP. TCRdb is silent on the J gene; assignment here came from matching the DNA to germline. CDR1 and CDR2 (germline): GITISATS, ISYDGTV (reference sequence). This CDR3 comprises 17 residues. With V trimmed by 5 bases and J by 7 bases, 11 bases remained unmatched. In DNA form, the CDR3 reads TGTGCCTTGTGGGTCTCGGAACCGGAGTTGGGCAAAAAAATCAAGGTATTT. Its translation is CALWVSEPELGKKIKVF.